These 2 T cell receptor beta chains came from one sample sequenced in a study of Graves' ophthalmopathy and Graves' hyperthyroidism. Amplifying from RNA transcripts, the study obtained TCR beta CDR3 regions. HTBI-primed RT-PCR formed the first round, and a multiplex PCR formed the second. TCRdb independently ran MiXCR on the multiplex PCR reads; one entry per CDR3 protein. The repertoire holds some 750,000 distinct CDR3 sequences, with 40% as singletons. The specimen sequenced was peripheral blood. The receptor set was obtained from an adult man with Graves' ophthalmopathy.

The rearrangement links TRBV6-5 to TRBJ2-7; perhaps TRBD1 as D (5 bases). V was clipped by 0 bases and J by 5 bases, with 14 bases between them. Looked up from germline, CDR1 is MNHEY and CDR2 is SVGAGI. The length of the CDR3 is 15 residues. As DNA, the CDR3 is TGTGCCAGCAGTTACTCTTACAGGTCAGGGCACGAGCAGTACTTC. As protein: CASSYSYRSGHEQYF.

In this sample, this clonotype turned up once. The J gene is TRBJ1-1, the V gene TRBV12-3 or TRBV12-4, with D perhaps matching TRBD1 (5 bases). CDR3 length: 18 amino acids. CDR3 sequence reads: CASGLVMVEGRLWTEAFF. Written as DNA, the CDR3 is TGTGCTAGTGGTTTGGTCATGGTAGAGGGGAGGCTGTGGACTGAAGCTTTCTTT.